This TCR beta chain was recorded in a study of blood T cell repertoires in COVID-19. Across the whole study: COVID-19 samples, acute and convalescent, were from the United States, Italy and Spain. T cells, B-cell-depleted T cells, or PBMCs provided the cDNA or gDNA that served as material.

Trimming removed 7 bases at V and 2 bases at J, with 17 bases between. CDR1 is MNHEY, CDR2 SVGAGI, per germline. The CDR3 has 15 residues. In the original processing: Estimated nucleated cell counts came from reference gene primer amplification. Generated by immunoSEQ multiplex PCR, the TCRdb table keeps only in-frame clones and is missing some. V, J and clone size derive from that table, while D and trimming were established from the DNA sequence. The sample comprises just over 70,000 clones, 75% to 90% of which are singletons, and roughly 18% rests with the top ten. The specimen sequenced was peripheral blood. The receptor comes from a man in his 70s who had recovered from COVID-19. The gene calls are TRBV6-5 and TRBJ1-1, with TRBD1 as a possible D gene (6 bases). The CDR3 region is CASTKGVQGNTEAFF. DNA for the CDR3: TGTGCCAGCACCAAAGGGGTACAGGGTAACACTGAAGCTTTCTTT.